The 29 T cell receptor beta chains in this list originate from one sample, sequenced in a study of blood T cells in healthy people across ages. Then a second PCR, running about 7 to 11 cycles, was carried out with a sample-barcoded 5' primer and a J-beta primer mix. TCRdb analysed the 5' RACE reads with MiXCR anew, one entry per CDR3 protein. This sample has 700,000 to 850,000 distinct CDR3 sequences, with 35% to 40% found just once. The material sequenced was blood. Every receptor here comes from a man younger than 30 in good health.

V and J are TRBV13 and TRBJ2-1; TRBD2 aligns across 11 bases. Germline trimming cut 5 bases from V and 9 bases from J; bases unmatched to any gene: 9. Germline CDR1 is PRHDT and CDR2 is FYEKMQ (reference sequence). The CDR3 is 15 residues long. The DNA for the CDR3 is TGTGCCAGCAGCCCAAGACTAGCGGGGACCCCTGAGCAGTTCTTC. The encoded protein is CASSPRLAGTPEQFF.

This clonotype appeared a few times. The chain employs TRBV12-3 or TRBV12-4 and TRBJ2-2; TRBD2 agrees at 9 bases. The CDR3 contains 17 residues. J lost 0 bases, V lost 1 base, and 3 bases had no gene match. DNA of the CDR3: TGTGCCAGCAGTTTAGGTAGCGGGGGAGCGAACACCGGGGAGCTGTTTTTT. Its protein product is CASSLGSGGANTGELFF.

The V and J genes are TRBV20-1 and TRBJ2-3; D is perhaps TRBD2 (5 bases). The CDR3 is made up of 16 amino acids. Germline V gene data show CDR1 as DFQATT and CDR2 as SNEGSKA (reference sequence). V lost 1 base, J lost 2 bases, and 16 bases lay in between. In nucleotides, the CDR3 is TGCAGTGCTAGAGGAGGGAGCCAGTTTCACACAGATACGCAGTATTTT. Translation gives CSARGGSQFHTDTQYF.

This clonotype was picked up many times. CDR3 region: CASSGTVAEQYF. The CDR3 bases are TGTGCCAGCAGTGGGACAGTAGCTGAGCAGTACTTC. This rearrangement joins TRBV6-5 to TRBJ2-7; TRBD1 aligns across 7 bases. The ends lost 5 bases at V and 7 bases at J; junction bases unmatched: 5. The CDR3 runs 12 residues. CDR1 MNHEY and CDR2 SVGAGI come from the germline V gene.

The chain employs TRBV12-3 or TRBV12-4 and TRBJ2-7; 9 nucleotides line up with TRBD1. This CDR3 spans 14 amino acids. The V gene end was trimmed by 5 bases and the J gene end by 3 bases; junction bases not matched to a gene: 5. CDR3 in DNA: TGTGCCAGCAGTCTACAGGGGGCGTTCTACGAGCAGTACTTC. This codes for CASSLQGAFYEQYF.

The chain joins TRBV12-3 or TRBV12-4 to TRBJ2-3; 9 nucleotides match TRBD2. Trimming cost V 6 bases and J 5 bases; bases outside gene matches: 12. This CDR3 is built from 16 residues. The CDR3 region has the DNA TGTGCCAGCAGGTCTTTGAGCGGGGGGACGAAAGATACGCAGTATTTT. This gives the protein CASRSLSGGTKDTQYF.

The chain links TRBV6-2 or TRBV6-3 to TRBJ2-7; the match to TRBD2 covers 13 bases. The J call may be in error: the DNA end matches TRBJ2-5 better. This CDR3 is 17 amino acids long. Germline V gene data show CDR1 as MNHEY and CDR2 as SVGEGT. As DNA, the CDR3 is TGTGCCAGCAGTCAGCTTCGTCGGACTAGCGGGGGCTCGACCCAGTACTTC. Its protein product is CASSQLRRTSGGSTQYF.

Regarding this clonotype: A much bigger clone sits one base away, suggesting this may be a read error. The chain links TRBV27 to TRBJ1-2, with TRBD1 as a possible D gene (5 bases). CDR1 and CDR2 from the germline V gene are MNHEY and SMNVEV (reference sequence). This CDR3 has 15 amino acids. CDR3 residues: CAGSSDAGTPYGYTF. The DNA for the CDR3 is TGTGCCGGCAGTTCTGACGCCGGGACGCCCTATGGCTACACCTTC.

The chain uses TRBV6-2 or TRBV6-3 and TRBJ2-1; weak D call: TRBD2 (6 bases). The V gene lost 4 bases and the J gene lost 2 bases, with 12 bases spanning the gap. The CDR3 contains 15 residues. Looked up from germline, CDR1 is MNHEY and CDR2 is SVGEGT. The CDR3 nucleotides are TGTGCCAGCAGTTGGGGGACTGCCCCCTACAATGAGCAGTTCTTC. Translated, it gives CASSWGTAPYNEQFF.

This clonotype was found a few times. V and J are TRBV9 and TRBJ1-2; 9 bases agree with TRBD1. V shed 0 bases, J shed 2 bases, and the junction held 5 bases outside the gene matches. Germline V lookup: CDR1 SGDLS, CDR2 YYNGEE. The CDR3 has 16 amino acids. The CDR3 nucleotides read TGTGCCAGCAGCGTAGAGATGGACAGGGGAAACTATGGCTACACCTTC. Translating it yields CASSVEMDRGNYGYTF.

This clonotype has just a few counts. The gene calls are TRBV4-3 and TRBJ2-3; D might be TRBD2 (7 bases). The ends were cut back, 0 bases at V and 4 bases at J, with 14 bases in the middle. This CDR3 has 16 amino acids. Germline V CDR1 and CDR2: LGHNA, YSLEER. The DNA of the CDR3 is TGCGCCAGCAGCCAAGACATAGGGGGGGCTGCAGATACGCAGTATTTT. Its protein is CASSQDIGGAADTQYF.

V gene TRBV5-1 combines with J gene TRBJ1-1; D gene uncertain. Germline V gene data show CDR1 as SGHRS and CDR2 as YFSETQ. The CDR3 consists of 15 residues. V lost 1 base to trimming and J lost 1 base, with 11 bases between them. The CDR3 DNA reads as TGCGCCAGCAGCTTGCGAAGGTCAGAGAACACTGAAGCTTTCTTT. This encodes CASSLRRSENTEAFF.

Details on this clonotype: A read error may produce the germline difference seen at one junction end. The J gene is TRBJ2-1, the V gene TRBV12-3 or TRBV12-4; 9 positions agree with TRBD1. This CDR3 comprises 16 residues. CDR3 sequence: CASSGEGQGWGNEQLF. The CDR3 nucleotides are TGTGCCAGCAGTGGGGAAGGACAGGGGTGGGGCAATGAGCAGTTATTC.

This sequence joins TRBV6-6 and TRBJ1-2; D remains ambiguous. V lost 0 bases and J 2 bases, leaving 10 bases between the germline ends. Germline lookup yields CDR1 MNHNY and CDR2 SVGAGI (reference sequence). The CDR3 consists of 15 residues. Here the CDR3 reads CASSYSHGANYGYTF. DNA for the CDR3: TGTGCCAGCAGTTACTCACACGGAGCCAACTATGGCTACACCTTC.

In regard to this clonotype: The junction shows a germline mismatch at one end, possibly a read error. The J gene is TRBJ1-2, the V gene TRBV7-2; TRBD1 agrees at 10 bases. The CDR3 is made up of 15 amino acids. CDR1 SGHTA and CDR2 FQGNSA come from the germline V gene. CDR3 in DNA: TGTGCCAGCAGCCCCTGGACAGGGGGAAACTATGTCTACACCTTC. Its protein is CASSPWTGGNYVYTF.

With respect to this clonotype: A clone one base away is much larger, so this may be a read error. The V gene is TRBV15, the J gene TRBJ1-1; the D is unclear. Germline V lookup: CDR1 LNHNV, CDR2 YYDKDF (reference sequence). CDR3 length equals 14 residues. Trimming removed 5 bases from V and 1 base from J, with 11 bases in between. The chain's CDR3 is CATSPRRENTEAFF. The CDR3 nucleotides read TGTGCCACCAGCCCTCGTCGTGAGAACACTGAAGCTTTCTTT. Full variable domain (outside the CDR3, taken from reference TRBV15 and TRBJ1-1): DAMVIQNPRYQVTQFGKPVTLSCSQTLNHNVMYWYQQKSSQAPKLLFHYYDKDFNNEADTPDNFQSRRPNTSFCFLDIRSPGLGDTAMYLCATSPRRENTEAFFGQGTRLTVV.

This clonotype was seen only a few times. The chain recombines TRBV7-6 with TRBJ2-2, with TRBD2 as a possible D gene (6 bases). Trimming left V 5 bases short and J 1 base short, with 14 bases between. Germline-derived CDR1 and CDR2 are SGHVS and FNYEAQ. The CDR3 contains 16 residues. The CDR3 protein is CASSIPPGGNTGELFF. The CDR3 DNA follows: TGTGCCAGCAGCATCCCCCCCGGGGGGAACACCGGGGAGCTGTTTTTT.

A few counts support this clonotype. The V and J genes are TRBV7-2 and TRBJ1-5, with D perhaps TRBD1 (5 bases). Looked up from germline, CDR1 is SGHTA and CDR2 is FQGNSA. The V and J ends lost 1 base and 0 bases respectively, with 13 bases between them. The CDR3 consists of 17 residues. The CDR3 DNA is TGTGCCAGCAGCTTAGGAAGAGGCAGGGATAGCAATCAGCCCCAGCATTTT. It encodes CASSLGRGRDSNQPQHF.

In DNA, the CDR3 is TGTGCCAGCAGCCAAGGGACAGCGGGTAATGAGCAGTTCTTC. Translated, it gives CASSQGTAGNEQFF. The chain links TRBV7-9 to TRBJ2-1, with D possibly matching TRBD1 (7 bases). The length of the CDR3 is 14 residues. V was cut by 5 bases and J by 7 bases, with 15 bases left in between. Germline CDR1 is SEHNR and CDR2 is FQNEAQ (reference sequence).

This clonotype was detected only a few times. The chain uses TRBV15 and TRBJ1-2; no definite D call. CDR1 and CDR2 (germline): LNHNV, YYDKDF (reference sequence). The CDR3 loop spans 10 amino acids. The V and J ends lost 0 bases and 7 bases respectively, with 0 bases between them. The CDR3 DNA is TGTGCCACCAGCAGAGATGGCTACACCTTC. It yields the protein CATSRDGYTF.

As to this clonotype: Mismatch with germline at one junction end may stem from a read error. The CDR3, as DNA: TGTGTCAGCAGCGTAGGGACAGGGAACTCACCCCTCCACTTT. The encoded protein is CVSSVGTGNSPLHF. The chain carries TRBV9 and TRBJ1-6, with 9 bases lining up with TRBD1. CDR1 is SGDLS and CDR2 is YYNGEE in the germline V gene. The CDR3 contains 14 residues.

V and J are TRBV7-2 and TRBJ2-3, with 9 positions matching TRBD2. This CDR3 contains 17 residues. Trimming at V came to 0 bases and at J to 5 bases, leaving 9 bases not matched to a gene. From germline, CDR1 is SGHTA and CDR2 FQGNSA. This chain's CDR3 is CASSLAGTSRGGDTQYF. The CDR3 coding sequence is TGTGCCAGCAGCTTAGCCGGGACTAGCAGGGGGGGAGATACGCAGTATTTT.

The table lists this clonotype with many counts. The rearrangement joins TRBV12-3 or TRBV12-4 to TRBJ1-4; D is unclear. V gave up 4 bases and J gave up 8 bases, with 8 bases separating them. This CDR3 is 12 amino acids long. Here the CDR3 DNA reads TGTGCCAGCAGTTCCCAGGACGAAAAACTGTTTTTT. It yields the protein CASSSQDEKLFF.

In this sample, this clonotype turned up once. The chain couples TRBV20-1 to TRBJ1-5; D gene unclear. The CDR3 length is 15 residues. With 0 bases removed from V and 6 bases from J, the gap between germline ends came to 15 bases. Per germline, CDR1 DFQATT and CDR2 SNEGSKA (reference sequence). DNA of the CDR3: TGCAGTGCTAGAGATCACAGAGATTCCGTTCAGCCCCAGCATTTT. Protein sequence: CSARDHRDSVQPQHF.

Note on this clonotype: A much larger clonotype is one base distant, so this may be a read error. V usage is TRBV12-3 or TRBV12-4 and J usage is TRBJ1-2; TRBD1 is a possible D gene (5 bases). This CDR3 is 17 amino acids long. DNA for the CDR3: TGTGTCAGCAGTTTAATCCCTGACAGACCAAGGATCTATGGCTACACCTTC. It specifies CVSSLIPDRPRIYGYTF.

This chain connects TRBV20-1 to TRBJ2-7; no clear D. The CDR3 contains 12 residues. Germline CDR1 reads DFQATT; CDR2 reads SNEGSKA (reference sequence). DNA for the CDR3: TGCCTTGTCCAGGATAGCTCCTACGAGCAGTACTTC. The encoded protein is CLVQDSSYEQYF.

The chain recombines TRBV10-3 with TRBJ2-7; D might be TRBD2 (6 bases). Deletions cut 6 bases from V and 1 base from J, with 13 bases between. This CDR3 has 14 amino acids. CDR1 and CDR2 from the germline V gene are ENHRY and SYGVKD. The DNA of the CDR3 is TGTGCCATCAGAACAGCGGGCGGGTCCTACGAGCAGTACTTC. It encodes CAIRTAGGSYEQYF.

A few counts support this clonotype. The chain uses TRBV2 and TRBJ2-1, with 9 positions matching TRBD2. CDR1 and CDR2 from the germline V gene are SNHLY and FYNNEI. This CDR3 spans 14 amino acids. V shed 8 bases and J 8 bases; nucleotides not matched to a gene: 10. The CDR3 bases are TGTGCCAGCGGTCCGGGACTAGCTTCCGATGAGCAGTTCTTC. Amino acids: CASGPGLASDEQFF.

The chain recombines TRBV6-5 with TRBJ1-1; D not certain. The CDR3 spans 14 residues. Per germline, CDR1 MNHEY and CDR2 SVGAGI. V lost 1 base to trimming and J lost 1 base, with 7 bases between them. CDR3 DNA: TGTGCCAGCAGTTACTTTCCCGGGAACACTGAAGCTTTCTTT. Translated, it gives CASSYFPGNTEAFF.